The clone carrying this T cell receptor beta chain was observed a handful of times. Its matching antigen is unknown. Samples had at least 7 million PBMCs isolated from them. PCR was performed a second time for about 7 to 12 cycles using a sample-barcoded 5' primer and a J-beta primer mix. Samples each returned at least 3 million CDR3-containing paired-end reads. TCRdb used MiXCR to reprocess the 5' RACE reads, holding one entry per CDR3 protein. The table has fewer than 900,000 distinct CDR3 sequences, 43% seen once. Trimming removed 1 base from V and 0 bases from J, with 11 bases in between. The CDR3 covers 15 residues. Looked up from germline, CDR1 is DFQATT and CDR2 is SNEGSKA (reference sequence). The data belong to a study of blood T cells in healthy people across ages. The study, taken as a whole, reports: Among T cells, TCR beta diversity per million cells dropped roughly linearly as age rose.

J is TRBJ2-3 and V is TRBV20-1; no clear D. Sequenced sample: blood. The source of this sequence is a woman aged 55-70 years in good health. CDR3 in amino acids: CSARASVPSTDTQYF. CDR3 in DNA: TGCAGTGCTAGAGCCTCCGTCCCGAGCACAGATACGCAGTATTTT.